The present T cell receptor beta chain was sequenced within a study of blood T cell repertoires in COVID-19. V dropped 1 base and J dropped 0 bases, with 10 bases sitting between them. Germline V gene lookup returns CDR1 SGHTA and CDR2 FQGNSA. The CDR3 loop spans 17 amino acids. Using immunoSEQ multiplex PCR, the repertoire was profiled, and TCRdb retains in-frame clones only, with some absent. Here the sample spans around 100,000 clones, 80% to 90% being singletons. The J gene is TRBJ1-6, the V gene TRBV7-2; D may be TRBD1 (6 bases). The sequencing input was peripheral blood. The TCR originated in a woman aged 25 to 39 with acute or convalescent COVID-19. The DNA of the CDR3 is TGTGCCAGCAGCTTAGGAAGGGGGAGCTCCTATAATTCACCCCTCCACTTT. As protein: CASSLGRGSSYNSPLHF.